This T cell receptor beta chain is drawn from a study of T cell responses to AZD1222 COVID-19 vaccine. Sequencing used immunoSEQ multiplex PCR; TCRdb keeps in-frame clones, though not all of them. The table records around 99,000 clones, about 90% of them present only once. This clone was detected only once. The CDR3 length is 19 residues. V was shortened by 0 bases and J by 0 bases, with 15 bases between the two germline ends. Germline CDR1 is MGHRA and CDR2 is YSYEKL. The chain is built from TRBV4-1 and TRBJ1-6; D ambiguous. This TCR was sampled from an adult in good health. Material: peripheral blood, obtained on day 0 of AZD1222 vaccination. The CDR3 protein is CASSQEEGMEISYNSPLHF. Here the CDR3 DNA reads TGCGCCAGCAGCCAAGAAGAGGGTATGGAGATCTCCTATAATTCACCCCTCCACTTT.